The rows below give T cell receptor beta chains drawn from one sample of a study of beta chain features in type 1 diabetes. TCRdb's copy holds only in-frame clones and misses some; the assay was immunoSEQ multiplex PCR. The table includes 330,000 or so clones, approximately 14% detected once. The sample was central memory CD4+ T cells from blood. These receptors were collected from a man under 40 in good health. CDR3s include the opening cysteine and the closing phenylalanine or tryptophan. Fields, in order: CDR3 DNA, CDR3 protein, V gene, D gene, J gene, clone size. The D gene is left open where the match is weak. Clone sizes are given selectively: once, few, many, or a class where the clone is expanded.

CDR3nt: TGTGCCAGCAGCGAGAGGGGACAGGTCAGAAACATTCAGTACTTC
CDR3aa: CASSERGQVRNIQYF
v_gene: TRBV6-5
d_gene: TRBD1
j_gene: TRBJ2-4
abundance: .

CDR3nt: TGTGCCAGCAGACGGGGACTGTCGTCTGGGGCCAACGTCCTGACTTTC
CDR3aa: CASRRGLSSGANVLTF
v_gene: TRBV5-4
d_gene: .
j_gene: TRBJ2-6
abundance: many

CDR3nt: TGTGCCAGCAGGGAAGATAGGGGTTCGTACAATGAGCAGTTCTTC
CDR3aa: CASREDRGSYNEQFF
v_gene: TRBV2
d_gene: .
j_gene: TRBJ2-1
abundance: .

CDR3nt: TGTGCCAGTAGTATAGATCAGGTCGCCAGGGAATTGTTTTTT
CDR3aa: CASSIDQVARELFF
v_gene: TRBV19
d_gene: .
j_gene: TRBJ1-4
abundance: few

CDR3nt: TGTGCCAGCAGCTTAGTGATAGCTGGGATAGTAGGCAACGTCCTGACTTTC
CDR3aa: CASSLVIAGIVGNVLTF
v_gene: TRBV7-8
d_gene: .
j_gene: TRBJ2-6
abundance: .

CDR3nt: TGTGCCACCAGCAGACACAATCGGGTCGAAGACATTCAGTACTTC
CDR3aa: CATSRHNRVEDIQYF
v_gene: TRBV15
d_gene: .
j_gene: TRBJ2-4
abundance: few

CDR3nt: TGTGCCAGCAGTTCCGGGACAGGGTCCTGGGAGCAGTTCTTC
CDR3aa: CASSSGTGSWEQFF
v_gene: TRBV7-2
d_gene: TRBD1
j_gene: TRBJ2-1
abundance: .

CDR3nt: TGTGCCAGCAGCGTGGACTCCCTGACGGGTGAGCAGTTCTTC
CDR3aa: CASSVDSLTGEQFF
v_gene: TRBV9
d_gene: .
j_gene: TRBJ2-1
abundance: few

CDR3nt: TGCAGTGCCCAGACTACCTACGAGCAGTACTTC
CDR3aa: CSAQTTYEQYF
v_gene: TRBV20-1
d_gene: .
j_gene: TRBJ2-7
abundance: .

CDR3nt: TGCGCCAGCAGCCAGGGACTAGCGGGAGCGGGGGAGCTGTTTTTT
CDR3aa: CASSQGLAGAGELFF
v_gene: TRBV4-1
d_gene: TRBD2
j_gene: TRBJ2-2
abundance: few

CDR3nt: TGCGCCAGCAGCTTGTATTTCGGGGGGCAGTCCTACGAGCAGTACTTC
CDR3aa: CASSLYFGGQSYEQYF
v_gene: TRBV5-1
d_gene: .
j_gene: TRBJ2-7
abundance: .

CDR3nt: TGTGCCAGCAGCTCCCCGAGGGGGCGGGCGAATGAGCAGTTCTTC
CDR3aa: CASSSPRGRANEQFF
v_gene: TRBV11-2
d_gene: TRBD1
j_gene: TRBJ2-1
abundance: few

CDR3nt: TGTGCCAGCAGCGCCTCCGGACTCGGACGGGAGACCCAGTACTTC
CDR3aa: CASSASGLGRETQYF
v_gene: TRBV9
d_gene: .
j_gene: TRBJ2-5
abundance: .

CDR3nt: TGTGCCAGCAGTTATGGTCTAGCGGGGGAGACCCAGTACTTC
CDR3aa: CASSYGLAGETQYF
v_gene: TRBV6-5
d_gene: TRBD2
j_gene: TRBJ2-5
abundance: few

CDR3nt: TGTGCCAGCAGCTTGCGTCAGCTCCGCATCAATGAGCAGTTCTTC
CDR3aa: CASSLRQLRINEQFF
v_gene: TRBV5-8
d_gene: .
j_gene: TRBJ2-1
abundance: few

CDR3nt: TGTGCCAGCAGCATCTCGCAAAGAAGGGGACAGGGAAACTTCTTC
CDR3aa: CASSISQRRGQGNFF
v_gene: TRBV5-4
d_gene: TRBD1
j_gene: TRBJ2-1
abundance: few

CDR3nt: TGCAGTGCTAGGGGGGAAAAACTGTTTTTT
CDR3aa: CSARGEKLFF
v_gene: TRBV20-1
d_gene: .
j_gene: TRBJ1-4
abundance: few

CDR3nt: TGCAGCGGGGGGGGTTGGGGGAACCTTAACTATGGCTACACCTTC
CDR3aa: CSGGGWGNLNYGYTF
v_gene: TRBV29-1
d_gene: .
j_gene: TRBJ1-2
abundance: .

CDR3nt: TGTGCCACCAGCACCGGGACGGCGAACACCGGGGAGCTGTTTTTT
CDR3aa: CATSTGTANTGELFF
v_gene: TRBV15
d_gene: .
j_gene: TRBJ2-2
abundance: .

CDR3nt: TGTGCCAGCAACCACAACCCGGGTGGGGCCACTGAAGCTTTCTTT
CDR3aa: CASNHNPGGATEAFF
v_gene: TRBV7-2
d_gene: .
j_gene: TRBJ1-1
abundance: .

CDR3nt: TGTGCCAGCAGCGTAGGGGTCGGGGAGCAGTACTTC
CDR3aa: CASSVGVGEQYF
v_gene: TRBV9
d_gene: .
j_gene: TRBJ2-5
abundance: few

CDR3nt: TGTGCCAGCAGCAGGAGGGGGCAGGGAGGGAAACAAGAGACCCAGTACTTC
CDR3aa: CASSRRGQGGKQETQYF
v_gene: TRBV11-3
d_gene: .
j_gene: TRBJ2-5
abundance: once

CDR3nt: TGTGCCGAAGGTGAAACAGATACGCAGTATTTT
CDR3aa: CAEGETDTQYF
v_gene: TRBV6-5
d_gene: .
j_gene: TRBJ2-3
abundance: .

CDR3nt: TGTGCCAGTCAGGTGAACGGGCGTCCTATTAACAATGAGCAGTTCTTC
CDR3aa: CASQVNGRPINNEQFF
v_gene: TRBV19
d_gene: .
j_gene: TRBJ2-1
abundance: .